One sample yielded the 8 T cell receptor beta chains listed below, sequenced in a study of T cell repertoires in cytomegalovirus infection. TCRdb re-called the reads with MiXCR, one entry per CDR3 protein. Seen here are 310,000 or so distinct CDR3 sequences, over 20% observed once, and the top ten hold about 15%. The source material was PBMCs. Every receptor here comes from a human donor in good health (CMV status not recorded). Some clones in this sample may be carry-over from other donors' samples.

The rearrangement links TRBV11-2 to TRBJ2-3; 9 nucleotides line up with TRBD2. This CDR3 contains 15 residues. Germline assignment: CDR1 SGHAT and CDR2 FQNNGV. Unmatched junction bases numbered 5, after V lost 6 bases and J lost 1 base. The CDR3 here is CASSRRTSGTDTQYF. Here the CDR3 DNA reads TGTGCCAGCAGTCGTCGGACTAGCGGCACAGATACGCAGTATTTT.

This clonotype was counted ten times or more. The rearrangement links TRBV7-2 to TRBJ1-6, with unresolved D. V lost 5 bases, J lost 3 bases, and 8 bases lay in between. The CDR3 is 14 amino acids. The germline V gene has CDR1 SGHTA and CDR2 FQGNSA. CDR3 loop: CASSQLGYNSPLHF. The CDR3 nucleotides are TGTGCCAGCAGCCAACTCGGCTATAATTCACCCCTCCACTTT.

The CDR3 DNA reads TGTGCCAGCAGGACGGACTTAAACTCCTACGAGCAGTACTTC. It specifies CASRTDLNSYEQYF. The V gene is TRBV6-2 or TRBV6-3, the J gene TRBJ2-7, with D tentatively TRBD2 (5 bases). CDR1 is MNHEY, CDR2 SVGEGT, per germline. CDR3 length: 14 amino acids. V gave up 6 bases and J gave up 0 bases, with 12 bases separating them.

This clonotype has more than one count but fewer than ten. The chain has TRBV28 and TRBJ2-7; TRBD1 aligns across 9 bases. V gave up 5 bases and J gave up 0 bases; unmatched junction bases: 8. This CDR3 has 16 residues. Germline V CDR1 and CDR2: MDHEN, SYDVKM. CDR3 amino acids: CASSPTGGTSSYEQYF. The DNA of the CDR3 is TGTGCCAGCAGTCCTACAGGGGGCACTAGCTCCTACGAGCAGTACTTC.

This clonotype was detected ten times or more. The CDR3 protein is CASSSLGSGANVLTF. CDR3 in DNA: TGTGCCAGCAGCTCGTTGGGCTCTGGGGCCAACGTCCTGACTTTC. The V gene is TRBV7-2, the J gene TRBJ2-6; D gene ambiguous. Trimming removed 4 bases from V and 0 bases from J, with 7 bases in between. This CDR3 has 15 residues. Germline loops: CDR1 SGHTA, CDR2 FQGNSA.

The rearrangement uses TRBV12-3 or TRBV12-4 and TRBJ2-7; no clear D gene. The ends were cut back, 7 bases at V and 4 bases at J, with 11 bases in the middle. The CDR3 totals 12 residues. The CDR3 coding sequence is TGTGCCAGCACCCTCGAAGGTTACGAGCAGTACTTC. This gives the protein CASTLEGYEQYF.

The chain carries TRBV7-9 and TRBJ1-4; possible D gene TRBD1, 6 bases. The CDR3 length is 15 residues. Germline CDR1 and CDR2: SEHNR and FQNEAQ (reference sequence). V was cut by 3 bases and J by 5 bases, with 13 bases left in between. CDR3 residues: CASSFSGARNEKLFF. The CDR3 nucleotides read TGTGCCAGCAGCTTTTCAGGGGCGAGGAATGAAAAACTGTTTTTT.

This rearrangement joins TRBV28 to TRBJ1-4; the D is unclear. This CDR3 has 16 amino acids. Trimming removed 3 bases from V and 8 bases from J, with 19 bases in between. Germline V gene lookup returns CDR1 MDHEN and CDR2 SYDVKM. In nucleotides, the CDR3 is TGTGCCAGCAGTTTGGGCGCTCCGGGGTTGTTGGAAAAACTGTTTTTT. Translation: CASSLGAPGLLEKLFF.